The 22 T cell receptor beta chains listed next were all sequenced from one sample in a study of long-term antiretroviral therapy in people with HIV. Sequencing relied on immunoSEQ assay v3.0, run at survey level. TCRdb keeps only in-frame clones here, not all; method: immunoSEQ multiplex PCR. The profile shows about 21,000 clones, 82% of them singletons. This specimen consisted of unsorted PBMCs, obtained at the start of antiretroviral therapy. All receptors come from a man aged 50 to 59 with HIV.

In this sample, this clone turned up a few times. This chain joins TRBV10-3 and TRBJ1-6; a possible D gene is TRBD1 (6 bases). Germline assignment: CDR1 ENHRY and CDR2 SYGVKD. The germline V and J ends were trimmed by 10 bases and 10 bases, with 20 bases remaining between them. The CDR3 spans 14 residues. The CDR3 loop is CATMGGAFNSPLHF. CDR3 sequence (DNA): TGTGCCACCATGGGGGGGGCCTTTAACTCACCCCTCCACTTT.

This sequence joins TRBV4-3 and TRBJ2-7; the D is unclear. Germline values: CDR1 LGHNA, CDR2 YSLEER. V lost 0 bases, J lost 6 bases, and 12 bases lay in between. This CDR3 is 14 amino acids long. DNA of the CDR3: TGCGCCAGCAGCCAAGATAGAGGCAGTCGCGAGCAGTACTTC. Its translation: CASSQDRGSREQYF.

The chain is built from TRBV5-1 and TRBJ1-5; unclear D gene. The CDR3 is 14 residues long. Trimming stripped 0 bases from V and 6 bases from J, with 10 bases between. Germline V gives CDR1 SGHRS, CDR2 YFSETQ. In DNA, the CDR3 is TGCGCCAGCAGCTTGGGATCGGAGGGTCAGCCCCAGCATTTT. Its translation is CASSLGSEGQPQHF. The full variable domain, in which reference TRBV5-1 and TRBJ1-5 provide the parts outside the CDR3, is KAGVTQTPRYLIKTRGQQVTLSCSPISGHRSVSWYQQTPGQGLQFLFEYFSETQRNKGNFPGRFSGRQFSNSRSEMNVSTLELGDSALYLCASSLGSEGQPQHFGDGTRLSIL.

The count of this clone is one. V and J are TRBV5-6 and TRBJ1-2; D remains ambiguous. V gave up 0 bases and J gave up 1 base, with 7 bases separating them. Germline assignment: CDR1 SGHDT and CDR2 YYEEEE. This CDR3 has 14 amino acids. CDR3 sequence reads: CASSLDSRNYGYTF. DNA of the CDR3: TGTGCCAGCAGCTTGGACAGTCGTAACTATGGCTACACCTTC.

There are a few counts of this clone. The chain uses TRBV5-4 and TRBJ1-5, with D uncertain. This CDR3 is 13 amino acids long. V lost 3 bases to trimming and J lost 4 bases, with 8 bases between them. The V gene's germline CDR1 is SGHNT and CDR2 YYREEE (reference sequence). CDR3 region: CASSYDSNQPQHF. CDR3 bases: TGTGCCAGCAGCTATGACTCGAATCAGCCCCAGCATTTT.

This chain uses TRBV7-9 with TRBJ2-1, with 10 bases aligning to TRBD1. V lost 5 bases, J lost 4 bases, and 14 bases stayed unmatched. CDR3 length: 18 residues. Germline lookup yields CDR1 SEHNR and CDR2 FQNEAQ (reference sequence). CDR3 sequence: CASSPIGFGTGVYNEQFF. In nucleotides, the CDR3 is TGTGCCAGCAGCCCCATTGGTTTCGGGACAGGGGTTTACAATGAGCAGTTCTTC.

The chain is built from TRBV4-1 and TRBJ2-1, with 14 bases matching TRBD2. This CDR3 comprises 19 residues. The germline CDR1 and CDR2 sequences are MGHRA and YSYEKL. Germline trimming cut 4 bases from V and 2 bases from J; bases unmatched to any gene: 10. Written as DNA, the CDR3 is TGCGCCAGCAGCCCGACCGGGACTAGCGGGAGTTGGACCTACAATGAGCAGTTCTTC. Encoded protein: CASSPTGTSGSWTYNEQFF.

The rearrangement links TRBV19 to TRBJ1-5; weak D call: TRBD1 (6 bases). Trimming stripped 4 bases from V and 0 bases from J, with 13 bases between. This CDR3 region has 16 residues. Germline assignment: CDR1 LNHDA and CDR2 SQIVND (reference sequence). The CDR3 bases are TGTGCCAGTAGTACTAGGGGGAGTTATAGCAATCAGCCCCAGCATTTT. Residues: CASSTRGSYSNQPQHF.

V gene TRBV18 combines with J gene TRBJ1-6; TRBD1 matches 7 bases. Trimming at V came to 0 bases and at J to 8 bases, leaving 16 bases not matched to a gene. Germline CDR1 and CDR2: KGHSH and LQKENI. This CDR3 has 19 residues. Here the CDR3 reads CASSPPEGAKVGDDSPLHF. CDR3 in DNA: TGTGCCAGCTCACCACCGGAGGGGGCGAAGGTTGGGGATGATTCACCCCTCCACTTT. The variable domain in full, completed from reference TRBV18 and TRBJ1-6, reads NAGVMQNPRHLVRRRGQEARLRCSPMKGHSHVYWYRQLPEEGLKFMVYLQKENIIDESGMPKERFSAEFPKEGPSILRIQQVVRGDSAAYFCASSPPEGAKVGDDSPLHFGNGTRLTVT.

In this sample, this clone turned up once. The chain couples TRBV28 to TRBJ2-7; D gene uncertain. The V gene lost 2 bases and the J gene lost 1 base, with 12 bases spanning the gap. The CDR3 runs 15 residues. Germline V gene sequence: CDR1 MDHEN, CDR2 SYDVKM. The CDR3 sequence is CASSLGWPASYEQYF. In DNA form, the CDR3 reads TGTGCCAGCAGTTTAGGCTGGCCAGCTTCCTACGAGCAGTACTTC.

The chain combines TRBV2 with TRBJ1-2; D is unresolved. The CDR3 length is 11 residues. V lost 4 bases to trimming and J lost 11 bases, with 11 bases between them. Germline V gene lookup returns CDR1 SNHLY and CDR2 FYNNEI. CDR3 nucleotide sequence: TGTGCCAGCAGTGCATCCCCGGGTTACACCTTC. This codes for CASSASPGYTF.

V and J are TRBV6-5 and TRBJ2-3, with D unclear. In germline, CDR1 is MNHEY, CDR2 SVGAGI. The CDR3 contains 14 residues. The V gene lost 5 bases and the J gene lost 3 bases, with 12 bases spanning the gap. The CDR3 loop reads CASSQHRNTDTQYF. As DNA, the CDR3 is TGTGCCAGCAGTCAACACCGCAATACAGATACGCAGTATTTT.

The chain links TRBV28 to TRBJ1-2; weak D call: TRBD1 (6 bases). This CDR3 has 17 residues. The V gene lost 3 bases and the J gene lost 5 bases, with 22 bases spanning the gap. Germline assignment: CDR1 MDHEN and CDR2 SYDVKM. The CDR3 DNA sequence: TGTGCCAGCAGTTTGGGAGCGGGGGCGACTCCCCGTTATGGCTACACCTTC. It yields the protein CASSLGAGATPRYGYTF.

The CDR3 sequence is CASSPGTSGRAKDTQYF. The DNA of the CDR3 is TGTGCCAGCAGCCCCGGGACTAGCGGGAGGGCCAAGGATACGCAGTATTTT. The chain couples TRBV7-9 to TRBJ2-3; TRBD2 matches at 16 bases. With 5 bases clipped from V and 6 bases from J, the junction kept 8 bases outside the gene matches. Per germline, CDR1 SEHNR and CDR2 FQNEAQ (reference sequence). The CDR3 is 17 amino acids.

The chain's CDR3 is CASSALRTAKREAFF. The CDR3, as DNA: TGTGCCAGCAGCGCGCTCCGGACAGCTAAAAGAGAAGCTTTCTTT. This chain uses TRBV7-9 with TRBJ1-1, with D tentatively TRBD1 (6 bases). The CDR3 runs to 15 residues. Germline-derived CDR1 and CDR2 are SEHNR and FQNEAQ (reference sequence). V was pared by 5 bases and J by 8 bases, with 21 bases between.

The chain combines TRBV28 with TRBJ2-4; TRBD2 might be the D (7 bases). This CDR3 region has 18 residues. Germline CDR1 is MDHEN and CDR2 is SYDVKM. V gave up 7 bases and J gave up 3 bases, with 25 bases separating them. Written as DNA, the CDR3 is TGTGCCAGCACTCTGGGGGGGCCCCTGCCCATAGGCAAAAACATTCAGTACTTC. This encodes CASTLGGPLPIGKNIQYF. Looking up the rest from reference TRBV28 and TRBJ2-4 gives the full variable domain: DVKVTQSSRYLVKRTGEKVFLECVQDMDHENMFWYRQDPGLGLRLIYFSYDVKMKEKGDIPEGYSVSREKKERFSLILESASTNQTSMYLCASTLGGPLPIGKNIQYFGAGTRLSVL.

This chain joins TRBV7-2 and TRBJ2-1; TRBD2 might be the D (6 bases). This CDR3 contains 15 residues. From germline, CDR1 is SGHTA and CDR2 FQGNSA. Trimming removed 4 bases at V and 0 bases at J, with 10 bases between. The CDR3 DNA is TGTGCCAGCAGCTCGCTAGCGAACTCCTACAATGAGCAGTTCTTC. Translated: CASSSLANSYNEQFF.

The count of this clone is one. The CDR3: CASSAGTHSGNTIYF. The CDR3 coding sequence is TGTGCCAGCAGCGCCGGGACTCACTCTGGAAACACCATATATTTT. The rearrangement links TRBV9 to TRBJ1-3; D might be TRBD1 (5 bases). The CDR3 loop spans 15 amino acids. V lost 3 bases to trimming and J lost 0 bases, with 10 bases between them. Germline CDR1 SGDLS, CDR2 YYNGEE.

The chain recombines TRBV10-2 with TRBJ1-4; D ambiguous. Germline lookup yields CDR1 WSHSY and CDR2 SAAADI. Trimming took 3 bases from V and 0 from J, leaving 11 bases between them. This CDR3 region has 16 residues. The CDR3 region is CASSEGRYSTNEKLFF. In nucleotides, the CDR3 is TGCGCCAGCAGTGAAGGCAGATACTCAACTAATGAAAAACTGTTTTTT.

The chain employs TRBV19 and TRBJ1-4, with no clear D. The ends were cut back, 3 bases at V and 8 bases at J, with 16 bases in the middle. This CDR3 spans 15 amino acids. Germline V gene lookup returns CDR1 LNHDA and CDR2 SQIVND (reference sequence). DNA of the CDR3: TGTGCCAGTAGTATGACGTCTGTTATTTCGGAAAAACTGTTTTTT. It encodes CASSMTSVISEKLFF.

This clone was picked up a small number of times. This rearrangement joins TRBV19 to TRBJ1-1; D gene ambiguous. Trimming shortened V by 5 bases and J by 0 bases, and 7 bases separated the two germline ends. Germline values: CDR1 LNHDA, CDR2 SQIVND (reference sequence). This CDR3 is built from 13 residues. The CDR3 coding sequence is TGTGCCAGTAGTGTACAGTTGAACACTGAAGCTTTCTTT. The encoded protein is CASSVQLNTEAFF.

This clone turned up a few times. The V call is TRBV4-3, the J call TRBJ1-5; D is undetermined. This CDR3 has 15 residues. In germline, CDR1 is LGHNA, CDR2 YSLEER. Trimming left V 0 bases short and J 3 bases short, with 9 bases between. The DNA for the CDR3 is TGCGCCAGCAGCCAAGATGGGCAGAACAATCAGCCCCAGCATTTT. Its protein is CASSQDGQNNQPQHF.